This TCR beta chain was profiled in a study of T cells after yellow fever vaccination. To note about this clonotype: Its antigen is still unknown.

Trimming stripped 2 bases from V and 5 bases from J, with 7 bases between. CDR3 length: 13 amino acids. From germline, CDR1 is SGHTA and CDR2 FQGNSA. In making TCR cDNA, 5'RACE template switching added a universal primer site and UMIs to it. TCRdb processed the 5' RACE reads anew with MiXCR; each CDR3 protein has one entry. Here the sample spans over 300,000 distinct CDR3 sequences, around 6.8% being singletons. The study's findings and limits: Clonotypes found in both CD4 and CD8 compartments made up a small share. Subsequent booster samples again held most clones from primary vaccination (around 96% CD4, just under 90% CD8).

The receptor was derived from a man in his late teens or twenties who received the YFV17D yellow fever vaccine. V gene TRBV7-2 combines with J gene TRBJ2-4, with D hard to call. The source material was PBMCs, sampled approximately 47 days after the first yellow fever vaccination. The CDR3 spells CASSLNAENIQYF. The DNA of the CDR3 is TGTGCCAGCAGCTTAAATGCGGAAAACATTCAGTACTTC. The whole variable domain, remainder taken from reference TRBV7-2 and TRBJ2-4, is GAGVSQSPSNKVTEKGKDVELRCDPISGHTALYWYRQSLGQGLEFLIYFQGNSAPDKSGLPSDRFSAERTGGSVSTLTIQRTQQEDSAVYLCASSLNAENIQYFGAGTRLSVL.